The TCR beta chain under discussion was sequenced for a study of human T cells and chemical hapten exposure. As for time point: patch test 1, 2 weeks after DPC sensitization. Noted treatment: therapeutic diphenylcyclopropenone sensitization with weekly scalp DPC. TCRdb processed the RACE reads anew with MiXCR; each CDR3 protein has one entry. This sample yields around 99,000 distinct CDR3 sequences, of which 9.5% to 15% are seen a single time; around 2.2% belongs to the top ten. The sequences come from whole blood, collected in connection with sensitization to the hapten diphenylcyclopropenone (DPC). The TCR sequence derives from a woman in her thirties or forties with alopecia areata. Some clones in this sample may be carry-over from other donors' samples.

The CDR3, as DNA: TGTGCCAGCAGCTTGGTTGCGGGAGCCACAGATACGCAGTATTTT. Amino acids: CASSLVAGATDTQYF. The chain links TRBV7-2 to TRBJ2-3; 7 bases line up with TRBD2. V lost 3 bases to trimming and J lost 2 bases; unmatched junction nucleotides: 5. Germline V CDR1 and CDR2: SGHTA, FQGNSA. The CDR3 extends over 15 amino acids. Full variable domain (outside the CDR3, taken from reference TRBV7-2 and TRBJ2-3): GAGVSQSPSNKVTEKGKDVELRCDPISGHTALYWYRQSLGQGLEFLIYFQGNSAPDKSGLPSDRFSAERTGGSVSTLTIQRTQQEDSAVYLCASSLVAGATDTQYFGPGTRLTVL.